This TCR beta chain was retrieved from a study of blood T cell repertoires in COVID-19. Overall study context: Spain, Italy and the United States supplied samples that represented acute and convalescent COVID-19. PBMCs, B-cell-depleted T cells, or T cells were the source of the cDNA or gDNA that made up the material.

Germline CDR1 KGHSH, CDR2 LQKENI. The CDR3 length is 14 residues. Trimming took off 2 bases at V and 5 bases at J, with 10 bases between the two ends. Original methodology: The assay estimated nucleated cells by amplifying reference gene primers. This table comes from immunoSEQ multiplex PCR, and its TCRdb copy is limited to in-frame clones, with some not included. That table is the source of V, J and clone size, and D and trimming were worked out from the DNA. The sample yields 250,000 to 350,000 clones, about 85% seen once. The receptor comes from a man between 18 and 29 years old with active or convalescent COVID-19. This chain connects TRBV18 to TRBJ2-1, with D possibly TRBD2 on 6 matching bases. Sample: peripheral blood. CDR3 residues: CASSPRTNNNEQFF. CDR3 bases: TGTGCCAGCTCACCAAGGACTAACAACAATGAGCAGTTCTTC.